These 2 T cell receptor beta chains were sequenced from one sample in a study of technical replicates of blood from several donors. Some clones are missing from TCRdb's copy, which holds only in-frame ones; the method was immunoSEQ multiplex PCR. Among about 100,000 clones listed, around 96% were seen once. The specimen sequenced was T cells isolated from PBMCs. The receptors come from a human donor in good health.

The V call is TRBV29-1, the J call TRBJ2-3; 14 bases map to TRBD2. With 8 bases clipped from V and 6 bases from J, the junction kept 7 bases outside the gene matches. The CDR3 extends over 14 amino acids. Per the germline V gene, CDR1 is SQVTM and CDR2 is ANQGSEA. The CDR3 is CSSGTSGSMDTQYF. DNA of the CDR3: TGCAGCTCGGGGACTAGCGGGAGCATGGATACGCAGTATTTT.

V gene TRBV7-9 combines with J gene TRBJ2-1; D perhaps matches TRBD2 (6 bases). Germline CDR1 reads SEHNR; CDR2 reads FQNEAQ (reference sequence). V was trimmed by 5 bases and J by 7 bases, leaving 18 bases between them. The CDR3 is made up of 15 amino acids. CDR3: CASSPSGMEGNEQFF. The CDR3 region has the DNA TGTGCCAGCAGCCCTTCCGGGATGGAGGGGAATGAGCAGTTCTTC. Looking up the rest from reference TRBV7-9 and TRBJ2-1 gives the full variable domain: DTGVSQNPRHKITKRGQNVTFRCDPISEHNRLYWYRQTLGQGPEFLTYFQNEAQLEKSRLLSDRFSAERPKGSFSTLEIQRTEQGDSAMYLCASSPSGMEGNEQFFGPGTRLTVL.